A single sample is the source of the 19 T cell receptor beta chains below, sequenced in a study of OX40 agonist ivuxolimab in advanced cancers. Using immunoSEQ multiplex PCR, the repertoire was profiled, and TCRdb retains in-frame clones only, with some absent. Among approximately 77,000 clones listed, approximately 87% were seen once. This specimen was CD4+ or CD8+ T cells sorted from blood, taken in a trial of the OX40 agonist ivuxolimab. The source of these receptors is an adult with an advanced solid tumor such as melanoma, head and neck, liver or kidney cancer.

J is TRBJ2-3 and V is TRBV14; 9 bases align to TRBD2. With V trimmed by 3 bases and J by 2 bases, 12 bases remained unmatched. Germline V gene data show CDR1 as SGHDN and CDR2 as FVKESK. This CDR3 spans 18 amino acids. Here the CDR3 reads CASSQAGWVAGATDTQYF. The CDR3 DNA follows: TGTGCCAGCAGCCAGGCCGGGTGGGTAGCGGGGGCCACAGATACGCAGTATTTT.

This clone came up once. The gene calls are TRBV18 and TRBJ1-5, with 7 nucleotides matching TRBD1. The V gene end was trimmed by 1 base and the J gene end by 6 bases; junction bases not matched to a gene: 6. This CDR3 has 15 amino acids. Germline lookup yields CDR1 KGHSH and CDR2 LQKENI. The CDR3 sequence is CASSPQGAAGQPQHF. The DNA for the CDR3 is TGTGCCAGCTCACCACAGGGGGCCGCGGGTCAGCCCCAGCATTTT.

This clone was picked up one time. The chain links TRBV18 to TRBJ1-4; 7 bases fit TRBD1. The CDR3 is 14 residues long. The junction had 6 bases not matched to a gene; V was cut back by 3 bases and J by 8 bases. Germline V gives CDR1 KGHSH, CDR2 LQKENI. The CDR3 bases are TGTGCCAGCTCACCCGGGACAGCCCAAGAAAAACTGTTTTTT. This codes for CASSPGTAQEKLFF.

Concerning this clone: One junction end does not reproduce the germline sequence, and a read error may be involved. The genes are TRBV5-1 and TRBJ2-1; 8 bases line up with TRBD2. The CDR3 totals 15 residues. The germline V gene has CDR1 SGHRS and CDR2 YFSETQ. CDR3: CASTLGLVYYNEQFF. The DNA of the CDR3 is TGCGCCAGCACCTTGGGACTAGTCTATTACAATGAGCAGTTCTTC.

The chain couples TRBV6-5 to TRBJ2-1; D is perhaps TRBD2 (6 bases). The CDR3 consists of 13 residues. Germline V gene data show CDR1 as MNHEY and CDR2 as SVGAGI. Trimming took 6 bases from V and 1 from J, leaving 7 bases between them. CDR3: CASSRGSYNEQFF. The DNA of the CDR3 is TGTGCCAGCAGCCGGGGGTCCTACAATGAGCAGTTCTTC.

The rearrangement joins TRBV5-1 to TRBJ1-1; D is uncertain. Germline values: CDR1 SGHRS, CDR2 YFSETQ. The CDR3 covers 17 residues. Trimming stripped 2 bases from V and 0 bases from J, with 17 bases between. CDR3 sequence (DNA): TGCGCCAGCAGCTTATTAGGCCAGCAGCCCATGAACACTGAAGCTTTCTTT. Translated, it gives CASSLLGQQPMNTEAFF.

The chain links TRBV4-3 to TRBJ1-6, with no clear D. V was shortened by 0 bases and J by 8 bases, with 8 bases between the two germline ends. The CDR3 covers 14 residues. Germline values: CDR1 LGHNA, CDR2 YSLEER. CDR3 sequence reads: CASSQDGRDSPLHF. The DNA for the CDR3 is TGCGCCAGCAGCCAAGATGGTAGGGATTCACCCCTCCACTTT.

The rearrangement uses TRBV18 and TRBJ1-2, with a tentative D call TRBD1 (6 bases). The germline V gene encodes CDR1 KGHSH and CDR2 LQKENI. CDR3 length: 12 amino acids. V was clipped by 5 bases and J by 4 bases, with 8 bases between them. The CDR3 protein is CASSNRVYGYTF. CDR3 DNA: TGTGCCAGCTCAAACAGGGTCTATGGCTACACCTTC.

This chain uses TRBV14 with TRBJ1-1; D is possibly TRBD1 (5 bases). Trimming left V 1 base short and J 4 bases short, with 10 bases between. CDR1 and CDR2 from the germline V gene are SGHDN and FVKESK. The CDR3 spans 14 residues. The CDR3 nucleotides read TGTGCCAGCAGCCAAGCCCAGAGGGGCACTGAAGCTTTCTTT. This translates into CASSQAQRGTEAFF.

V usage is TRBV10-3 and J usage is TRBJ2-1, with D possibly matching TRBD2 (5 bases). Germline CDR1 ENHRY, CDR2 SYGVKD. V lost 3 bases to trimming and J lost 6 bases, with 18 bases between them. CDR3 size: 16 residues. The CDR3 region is CAISDPTRVERNEQFF. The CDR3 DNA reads TGTGCCATCAGTGATCCCACTAGGGTGGAGCGCAATGAGCAGTTCTTC.

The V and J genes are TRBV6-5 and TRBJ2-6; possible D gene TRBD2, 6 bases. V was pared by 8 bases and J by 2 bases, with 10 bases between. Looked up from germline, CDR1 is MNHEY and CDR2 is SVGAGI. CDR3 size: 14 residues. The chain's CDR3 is CASQREPGANVLTF. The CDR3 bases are TGTGCCAGCCAACGGGAGCCTGGGGCCAACGTCCTGACTTTC.

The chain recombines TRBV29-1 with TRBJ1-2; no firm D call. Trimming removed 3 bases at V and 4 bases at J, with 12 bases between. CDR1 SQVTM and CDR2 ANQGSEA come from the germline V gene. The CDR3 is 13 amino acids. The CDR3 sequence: CSVDAVLGYGYTF. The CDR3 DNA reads TGCAGCGTTGATGCGGTCCTCGGCTATGGCTACACCTTC.

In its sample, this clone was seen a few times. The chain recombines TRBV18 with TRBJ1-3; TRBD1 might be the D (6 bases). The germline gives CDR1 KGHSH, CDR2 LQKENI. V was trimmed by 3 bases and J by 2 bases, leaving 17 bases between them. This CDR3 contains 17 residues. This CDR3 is CASSPAALTGPGNTIYF. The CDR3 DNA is TGTGCCAGCTCACCGGCCGCCCTGACAGGACCTGGAAACACCATATATTTT.

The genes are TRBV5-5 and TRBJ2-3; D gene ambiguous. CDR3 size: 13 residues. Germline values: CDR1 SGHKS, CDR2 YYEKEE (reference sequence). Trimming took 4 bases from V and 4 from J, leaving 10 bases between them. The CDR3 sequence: CASSRASPDTQYF. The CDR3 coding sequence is TGTGCCAGCAGCCGAGCCTCTCCAGATACGCAGTATTTT.

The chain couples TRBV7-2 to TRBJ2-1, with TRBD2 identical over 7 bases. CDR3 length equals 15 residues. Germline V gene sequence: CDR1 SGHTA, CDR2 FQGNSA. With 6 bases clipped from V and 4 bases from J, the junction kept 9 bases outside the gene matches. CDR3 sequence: CASRETSSLYNEQFF. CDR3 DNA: TGTGCCAGCAGGGAGACTAGCAGCTTATACAATGAGCAGTTCTTC. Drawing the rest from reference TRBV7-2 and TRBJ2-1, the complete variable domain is GAGVSQSPSNKVTEKGKDVELRCDPISGHTALYWYRQSLGQGLEFLIYFQGNSAPDKSGLPSDRFSAERTGGSVSTLTIQRTQQEDSAVYLCASRETSSLYNEQFFGPGTRLTVL.

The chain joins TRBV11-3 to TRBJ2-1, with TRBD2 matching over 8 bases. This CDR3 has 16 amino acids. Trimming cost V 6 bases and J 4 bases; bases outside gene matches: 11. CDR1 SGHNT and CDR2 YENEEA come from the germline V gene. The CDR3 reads CASRATSAPKYNEQFF. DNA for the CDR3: TGTGCCAGCAGAGCGACTAGCGCCCCGAAATACAATGAGCAGTTCTTC.

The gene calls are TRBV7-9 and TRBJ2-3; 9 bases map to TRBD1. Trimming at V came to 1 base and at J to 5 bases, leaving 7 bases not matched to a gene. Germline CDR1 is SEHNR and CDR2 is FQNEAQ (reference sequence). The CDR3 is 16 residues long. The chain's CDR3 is CASSLETGGHGDTQYF. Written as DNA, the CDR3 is TGTGCCAGCAGCTTAGAAACAGGGGGCCATGGAGATACGCAGTATTTT.

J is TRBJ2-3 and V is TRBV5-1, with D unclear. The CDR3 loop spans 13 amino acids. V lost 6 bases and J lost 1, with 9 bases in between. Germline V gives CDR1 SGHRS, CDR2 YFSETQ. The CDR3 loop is CASTFQGTDTQYF. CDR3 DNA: TGCGCCAGCACCTTCCAAGGCACAGATACGCAGTATTTT.

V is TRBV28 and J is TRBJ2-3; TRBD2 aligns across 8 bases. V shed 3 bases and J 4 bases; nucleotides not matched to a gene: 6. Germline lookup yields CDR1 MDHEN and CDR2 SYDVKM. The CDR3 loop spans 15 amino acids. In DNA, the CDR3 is TGTGCCAGCAGTTTGGCAAGCGGGGGAGCAGATACGCAGTATTTT. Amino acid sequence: CASSLASGGADTQYF. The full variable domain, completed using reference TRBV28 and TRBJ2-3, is DVKVTQSSRYLVKRTGEKVFLECVQDMDHENMFWYRQDPGLGLRLIYFSYDVKMKEKGDIPEGYSVSREKKERFSLILESASTNQTSMYLCASSLASGGADTQYFGPGTRLTVL.